The rows below give T cell receptor beta chains drawn from one sample of a study of cytomegalovirus exposure and HLA in healthy donors. Assay: immunoSEQ multiplex PCR; the TCRdb copy retains only in-frame clones and omits some. The table has more than 80,000 clones, roughly 74% seen once. The source material was PBMCs. Every receptor here comes from a female donor in good health and CMV-seropositive. The CDR3 runs from the conserved cysteine through the conserved F or W. D genes are given only for firm matches. Where a row states a size, it is once, few, many or the class of an expanded clone; other rows omit it.

d_gene: NA; v_gene: TRBV18; abundance: NA; j_gene: TRBJ2-5; len: 12; CDR3aa: CASSPQLQTQYF; CDR3nt: TGTGCCAGCTCACCGCAGTTACAGACCCAGTACTTC
d_gene: TRBD1; v_gene: TRBV2; abundance: NA; j_gene: TRBJ1-6; len: 16; CDR3aa: CASSNSDRGAHSPLHF; CDR3nt: TGTGCCAGCAGTAACTCGGACAGGGGGGCTCATTCACCCCTCCACTTT
d_gene: TRBD2; v_gene: TRBV5-4; abundance: NA; j_gene: TRBJ2-7; len: 15; CDR3aa: CASSRRTSGTYEQYF; CDR3nt: TGTGCCAGCAGTCGAAGGACTAGCGGGACCTACGAGCAGTACTTC
d_gene: TRBD1; v_gene: TRBV29-1; abundance: NA; j_gene: TRBJ2-7; len: 12; CDR3aa: CSVEGQTYEQYF; CDR3nt: TGCAGCGTTGAGGGACAGACCTACGAGCAGTACTTC
d_gene: NA; v_gene: TRBV7-8; abundance: NA; j_gene: TRBJ1-3; len: 15; CDR3aa: CASSSLAGSGNTIYF; CDR3nt: TGTGCCAGCAGCTCCTTGGCGGGCTCTGGAAACACCATATATTTT
d_gene: NA; v_gene: TRBV7-9; abundance: NA; j_gene: TRBJ1-1; len: 13; CDR3aa: CASSLVGQNEAFF; CDR3nt: TGTGCCAGCAGCTTAGTCGGACAGAATGAAGCTTTCTTT
d_gene: TRBD1; v_gene: TRBV10-3; abundance: NA; j_gene: TRBJ1-1; len: 13; CDR3aa: CAITEGGLLKAFF; CDR3nt: TGTGCCATCACGGAAGGGGGCCTATTGAAAGCTTTCTTT
d_gene: TRBD2; v_gene: TRBV30; abundance: NA; j_gene: TRBJ2-2; len: 15; CDR3aa: CACLLAGANTGELFF; CDR3nt: TGTGCCTGCCTTTTAGCGGGAGCGAACACCGGGGAGCTGTTTTTT
d_gene: TRBD1; v_gene: TRBV7-2; abundance: NA; j_gene: TRBJ1-2; len: 16; CDR3aa: CASSLALTGVEYGYTF; CDR3nt: TGTGCCAGCAGCTTAGCGTTGACAGGGGTAGAGTATGGCTACACCTTC
d_gene: NA; v_gene: TRBV28; abundance: NA; j_gene: TRBJ2-3; len: 14; CDR3aa: CASSSGGSTDTQYF; CDR3nt: TGTGCCAGCTCTTCGGGTGGGAGCACAGATACGCAGTATTTT
d_gene: TRBD2; v_gene: TRBV4-1; abundance: NA; j_gene: TRBJ2-1; len: 15; CDR3aa: CASRPRLAAYNEQFF; CDR3nt: TGCGCCAGCAGGCCTCGACTAGCGGCTTACAATGAGCAGTTCTTC
d_gene: TRBD1; v_gene: TRBV9; abundance: NA; j_gene: TRBJ2-3; len: 13; CDR3aa: CASSSTGSDTQYF; CDR3nt: TGTGCCAGCAGCTCGACAGGGTCAGATACGCAGTATTTT
d_gene: NA; v_gene: TRBV29-1; abundance: NA; j_gene: TRBJ2-7; len: 13; CDR3aa: CSVRAGSSYEQYF; CDR3nt: TGCAGCGTCCGGGCCGGGAGCTCCTACGAGCAGTACTTC
d_gene: TRBD2; v_gene: TRBV11-2; abundance: NA; j_gene: TRBJ2-5; len: 16; CDR3aa: CASSLGAAGVGETQYF; CDR3nt: TGTGCCAGCAGCTTAGGAGCGGCGGGAGTAGGGGAGACCCAGTACTTC
d_gene: NA; v_gene: TRBV6-5; abundance: NA; j_gene: TRBJ2-7; len: 13; CDR3aa: CASSPGRTYEQYF; CDR3nt: TGTGCCAGCAGCCCAGGCCGGACCTACGAGCAGTACTTC
d_gene: TRBD1; v_gene: TRBV30; abundance: NA; j_gene: TRBJ1-4; len: 14; CDR3aa: CAWTTGITNEKLFF; CDR3nt: TGTGCCTGGACGACAGGGATTACTAATGAAAAACTGTTTTTT
d_gene: NA; v_gene: TRBV29-1; abundance: once; j_gene: TRBJ1-2; len: 13; CDR3aa: CSVVRTENYGYTF; CDR3nt: TGCAGCGTTGTCCGGACAGAGAACTATGGCTACACCTTC
d_gene: TRBD1; v_gene: TRBV7-2; abundance: NA; j_gene: TRBJ2-7; len: 14; CDR3aa: CASSSGTGGAEQYF; CDR3nt: TGTGCCAGCAGTTCCGGGACAGGGGGCGCCGAGCAGTACTTC
d_gene: NA; v_gene: TRBV9; abundance: NA; j_gene: TRBJ2-5; len: 12; CDR3aa: CASSPTGGAQYF; CDR3nt: TGTGCCAGCAGCCCGACTGGAGGGGCCCAGTACTTC
d_gene: NA; v_gene: TRBV18; abundance: NA; j_gene: TRBJ2-7; len: 14; CDR3aa: CASSPVDTFYEQYF; CDR3nt: TGTGCCAGCTCACCGGTCGACACCTTCTACGAGCAGTACTTC
d_gene: TRBD2; v_gene: TRBV6-1; abundance: medium-sized; j_gene: TRBJ2-1; len: 16; CDR3aa: CASSVSIAGGNNEQFF; CDR3nt: TGTGCCAGCAGTGTATCTATAGCGGGGGGGAACAATGAGCAGTTCTTC
d_gene: NA; v_gene: TRBV2; abundance: NA; j_gene: TRBJ2-5; len: 15; CDR3aa: CASSLQGLLGETQYF; CDR3nt: TGTGCCAGCAGTTTACAAGGCCTACTAGGAGAGACCCAGTACTTC
d_gene: NA; v_gene: TRBV18; abundance: NA; j_gene: TRBJ1-2; len: 13; CDR3aa: CASSPGATYGYTF; CDR3nt: TGTGCCAGCTCACCGGGAGCCACATATGGCTACACCTTC
d_gene: TRBD2; v_gene: TRBV7-9; abundance: few; j_gene: TRBJ2-5; len: 14; CDR3aa: CASSSLAVQETQYF; CDR3nt: TGTGCCAGCAGCTCGCTAGCGGTCCAAGAGACCCAGTACTTC
d_gene: NA; v_gene: TRBV5-6; abundance: NA; j_gene: TRBJ1-2; len: 11; CDR3aa: CASSLGAGYTF; CDR3nt: TGTGCCAGCAGCTTGGGAGCGGGCTACACCTTC
d_gene: NA; v_gene: TRBV6-1; abundance: NA; j_gene: TRBJ2-2; len: 14; CDR3aa: CASTPRGGTGELFF; CDR3nt: TGTGCCAGCACTCCTAGGGGCGGCACCGGGGAGCTGTTTTTT
d_gene: NA; v_gene: TRBV5-4; abundance: NA; j_gene: TRBJ2-3; len: 16; CDR3aa: CASSNDGGRGSDTQYF; CDR3nt: TGTGCCAGCAGCAACGACGGAGGCCGGGGGTCAGATACGCAGTATTTT
d_gene: TRBD2; v_gene: TRBV5-3; abundance: once; j_gene: TRBJ2-7; len: 17; CDR3aa: CARSLSAGGGLLRSQYF; CDR3nt: TGTGCCAGAAGCTTGTCAGCGGGAGGGGGCCTCCTACGCAGTCAGTACTTC
d_gene: TRBD1; v_gene: TRBV30; abundance: NA; j_gene: TRBJ1-5; len: 14; CDR3aa: CAWSTGQGNQPQHF; CDR3nt: TGTGCCTGGAGCACCGGACAGGGAAATCAGCCCCAGCATTTT
d_gene: NA; v_gene: TRBV10-1; abundance: NA; j_gene: TRBJ1-1; len: 13; CDR3aa: CASSEGKRPGAFF; CDR3nt: TGCGCCAGCAGTGAAGGAAAGAGGCCGGGAGCTTTCTTT
d_gene: TRBD1; v_gene: TRBV4-3; abundance: once; j_gene: TRBJ2-7; len: 15; CDR3aa: CASSQETGGPYEQYF; CDR3nt: TGCGCCAGCAGCCAGGAGACAGGGGGCCCCTACGAGCAGTACTTC
d_gene: TRBD2; v_gene: TRBV28; abundance: NA; j_gene: TRBJ2-5; len: 14; CDR3aa: CASRTPRGGPSQYF; CDR3nt: TGTGCCAGCAGGACTCCGCGGGGGGGCCCATCCCAGTACTTC
d_gene: NA; v_gene: TRBV4-3; abundance: few; j_gene: TRBJ2-1; len: 17; CDR3aa: CASSQGDQGRGGNEQFF; CDR3nt: TGCGCCAGCAGCCAAGGAGATCAGGGCCGAGGGGGCAATGAGCAGTTCTTC
d_gene: NA; v_gene: TRBV5-1; abundance: NA; j_gene: TRBJ2-1; len: 12; CDR3aa: CASSGPSNEQFF; CDR3nt: TGCGCCAGCAGCGGTCCTAGTAATGAGCAGTTCTTC
d_gene: NA; v_gene: TRBV27; abundance: NA; j_gene: TRBJ1-5; len: 13; CDR3aa: CASSSPGAQPQHF; CDR3nt: TGTGCCAGCAGTTCCCCTGGGGCTCAGCCCCAGCATTTT
d_gene: TRBD2; v_gene: TRBV19; abundance: NA; j_gene: TRBJ2-3; len: 20; CDR3aa: CASSAPSTSGSHPSTDTQYF; CDR3nt: TGTGCCAGTAGTGCACCATCGACTAGCGGGAGTCATCCTAGCACAGATACGCAGTATTTT
d_gene: NA; v_gene: TRBV7-2; abundance: NA; j_gene: TRBJ2-2; len: 14; CDR3aa: CASRLTSSTGELFF; CDR3nt: TGTGCCAGCAGATTGACTAGTTCAACCGGGGAGCTGTTTTTT
d_gene: TRBD2; v_gene: TRBV9; abundance: NA; j_gene: TRBJ2-1; len: 15; CDR3aa: CASSVNGRTNNEQFF; CDR3nt: TGTGCCAGCAGCGTTAACGGGAGGACAAACAATGAGCAGTTCTTC
d_gene: NA; v_gene: TRBV5-4; abundance: once; j_gene: TRBJ2-5; len: 14; CDR3aa: CASSAPRELETQYF; CDR3nt: TGTGCCAGCAGCGCACCGCGGGAATTGGAGACCCAGTACTTC
d_gene: TRBD1; v_gene: TRBV30; abundance: NA; j_gene: TRBJ2-1; len: 11; CDR3aa: CAWSVPGQGVF; CDR3nt: TGTGCCTGGAGTGTACCCGGACAGGGGGTCTTC
d_gene: NA; v_gene: TRBV10-3; abundance: few; j_gene: TRBJ1-4; len: 12; CDR3aa: CAISESQEKLFF; CDR3nt: TGTGCCATCAGTGAGTCCCAGGAAAAACTGTTTTTT
d_gene: NA; v_gene: TRBV9; abundance: once; j_gene: TRBJ2-3; len: 14; CDR3aa: CASSGSGSTDTQYF; CDR3nt: TGTGCCAGCAGCGGAAGCGGTAGCACAGATACGCAGTATTTT
d_gene: TRBD2; v_gene: TRBV4-2; abundance: once; j_gene: TRBJ2-5; len: 17; CDR3aa: CASSQEALAGRQETQYF; CDR3nt: TGTGCCAGCAGCCAAGAAGCCCTAGCGGGACGTCAAGAGACCCAGTACTTC
d_gene: TRBD1; v_gene: TRBV6-5; abundance: NA; j_gene: TRBJ1-5; len: 14; CDR3aa: CASSPGTGYQPQHF; CDR3nt: TGTGCCAGCAGCCCGGGGACAGGATATCAGCCCCAGCATTTT
d_gene: NA; v_gene: TRBV6-5; abundance: NA; j_gene: TRBJ2-7; len: 15; CDR3aa: CASSTRRGGALEQYF; CDR3nt: TGTGCCAGCAGTACCCGGAGGGGGGGGGCCCTCGAGCAGTACTTC
d_gene: TRBD2; v_gene: TRBV7-2; abundance: NA; j_gene: TRBJ2-7; len: 16; CDR3aa: CASSKRLAGSSYEQYF; CDR3nt: TGTGCCAGCAGCAAACGACTAGCGGGGAGCTCCTACGAGCAGTACTTC
d_gene: TRBD2; v_gene: TRBV7-9; abundance: NA; j_gene: TRBJ2-1; len: 15; CDR3aa: CASSPGTSAYNEQFF; CDR3nt: TGTGCCAGCAGCCCCGGGACTAGCGCCTACAATGAGCAGTTCTTC
d_gene: NA; v_gene: TRBV7-3; abundance: once; j_gene: TRBJ2-5; len: 14; CDR3aa: CASSPNRDQETQYF; CDR3nt: TGTGCCAGCAGTCCGAACAGGGACCAAGAGACCCAGTACTTC
d_gene: NA; v_gene: TRBV9; abundance: NA; j_gene: TRBJ1-5; len: 15; CDR3aa: CASSVEGNSNQPQHF; CDR3nt: TGTGCCAGCAGCGTAGAGGGGAATAGCAATCAGCCCCAGCATTTT
d_gene: NA; v_gene: TRBV6-5; abundance: NA; j_gene: TRBJ1-5; len: 13; CDR3aa: CASSYSNNQPQHF; CDR3nt: TGTGCCAGCAGTTACTCCAACAATCAGCCCCAGCATTTT
d_gene: TRBD2; v_gene: TRBV28; abundance: NA; j_gene: TRBJ2-7; len: 15; CDR3aa: CASIRQGGAPYEQYF; CDR3nt: TGTGCCAGCATCCGGCAGGGAGGGGCCCCCTACGAGCAGTACTTC
d_gene: TRBD1; v_gene: TRBV5-1; abundance: few; j_gene: TRBJ2-2; len: 14; CDR3aa: CASSYGTGTGELFF; CDR3nt: TGCGCCAGCAGCTATGGGACAGGGACCGGGGAGCTGTTTTTT
d_gene: TRBD2; v_gene: TRBV27; abundance: NA; j_gene: TRBJ2-7; len: 20; CDR3aa: CASSPGPPPGTSGRGYEQYF; CDR3nt: TGTGCCAGCAGCCCGGGTCCTCCACCCGGGACTAGCGGGAGAGGCTACGAGCAGTACTTC
d_gene: TRBD2; v_gene: TRBV10-2; abundance: few; j_gene: TRBJ2-7; len: 14; CDR3aa: CASSSSGALYEQYF; CDR3nt: TGCGCCAGCAGCAGTAGCGGGGCCCTCTACGAGCAGTACTTC
d_gene: NA; v_gene: TRBV7-2; abundance: NA; j_gene: TRBJ2-3; len: 15; CDR3aa: CASSLEASAQDTQYF; CDR3nt: TGTGCCAGCAGCTTAGAGGCTAGCGCGCAAGATACGCAGTATTTT
d_gene: TRBD1; v_gene: TRBV7-8; abundance: NA; j_gene: TRBJ1-1; len: 14; CDR3aa: CASSPSRDRTQAFF; CDR3nt: TGTGCCAGCAGCCCCAGCCGGGACAGGACTCAAGCTTTCTTT
d_gene: NA; v_gene: TRBV21-1; abundance: NA; j_gene: TRBJ2-7; len: 15; CDR3aa: CASSSPGQSSYEQYF; CDR3nt: TGTGCCAGCAGCTCCCCGGGACAGAGCTCCTACGAGCAGTACTTC